Listed below are T cell receptor beta chains from one sample, sequenced in a study of blood T cell repertoires in COVID-19. Sequenced by immunoSEQ multiplex PCR; TCRdb stores in-frame clones only, minus some. The repertoire has a few hundred thousand clones, roughly 87% of them found once; the top ten carry about 0.63%. Sample: PBMCs or T cells enriched from blood (not recorded which). The receptors stem from a man aged 18 to 35 who had recovered from COVID-19. CDR3s include the opening cysteine and the closing phenylalanine or tryptophan. A D gene is named only where the DNA matches it firmly. The size of a clone is reported for some rows only, either as once, few or many, or as a class for expanded clones.

TRBV9	NA	TRBJ1-1	TRBD1	TGTGCCAGCAGCGGGGACAGGGGGACTGAAGCTTTCTTT	CASSGDRGTEAFF
TRBV19	few	TRBJ1-2	NA	TGTGCCAGTAGCGGGGGGCCTAACTATGGCTACACCTTC	CASSGGPNYGYTF
TRBV28	NA	TRBJ1-4	NA	TGTGCCGCTGGGGGGGCAGCAACTAATGAAAAACTGTTTTTT	CAAGGAATNEKLFF
TRBV3-1/TRBV3-2	few	TRBJ2-7	TRBD1	TGTGCCAGCAGCCCCGGGACAGGGGACTACGAGCAGTACTTC	CASSPGTGDYEQYF
TRBV15	NA	TRBJ2-7	NA	TGTGCCACCAGCAGAGATTTGATGAGCGAGCAGTACTTC	CATSRDLMSEQYF
TRBV19	NA	TRBJ2-1	NA	TGTGCCAGTAGTATAGACAGTTACAATGAGCAGTTCTTC	CASSIDSYNEQFF
TRBV12-3/TRBV12-4	NA	TRBJ1-5	NA	TGTGCCAGCAGTATGTATAGCAATCAGCCCCAGCATTTT	CASSMYSNQPQHF
TRBV29-1	NA	TRBJ2-1	TRBD1	TGCAGCGTAACCGGAGGACAGGGAATCCACAATGAGCAGTTCTTC	CSVTGGQGIHNEQFF
TRBV3-1/TRBV3-2	NA	TRBJ2-5	TRBD2	TGTGCCAGCAGCCTCTTATGGCGGGGGACTAGCGGGAGGATAGAGTACCAAGAGACCCAGTACTTC	CASSLLWRGTSGRIEYQETQYF
TRBV28	NA	TRBJ1-2	TRBD1	TGTGCCAGCAGGGGACAGGGGGCTACAGGCGACTATGGCTACACCTTC	CASRGQGATGDYGYTF
TRBV28	NA	TRBJ1-5	NA	TGTGCCAGCGCGGGGGTTGGTAATCAGCCCCAGCATTTT	CASAGVGNQPQHF
TRBV11-1	NA	TRBJ1-1	TRBD1	TGTGCCAGCAGCCCACGGGACAGAAACACTGAAGCTTTCTTT	CASSPRDRNTEAFF
TRBV18	NA	TRBJ2-7	TRBD2	TGTGCCAGCTCTCCGCTAGCGGGCGAGAGGTCCTACGAGCAGTACTTC	CASSPLAGERSYEQYF
TRBV5-1	NA	TRBJ1-1	NA	TGCGCCAGCAAGAGACAGCAGAACACTGAAGCTTTCTTT	CASKRQQNTEAFF
TRBV18	once	TRBJ2-7	NA	TGTGCCAGCTCAGCGGACAGTGGGCGGGAGCAGTACTTC	CASSADSGREQYF
TRBV5-1	NA	TRBJ2-2	TRBD2	TGCGCCAGCAGCTTGACTAGCGGGTCCTACACCGGGGAGCTGTTTTTT	CASSLTSGSYTGELFF
TRBV11-2	once	TRBJ2-5	NA	TGTGCCAGCAGCTTAGAAGGGGGAGCGGAGACCCAGTACTTC	CASSLEGGAETQYF
TRBV6-4	NA	TRBJ1-4	NA	TGTGCCAGCAGCGCGGGGTTAGGGGCAACTAATGAAAAACTGTTTTTT	CASSAGLGATNEKLFF
TRBV5-4	NA	TRBJ1-1	TRBD1	TGTGCCAGCAGCTGGGACAGGGGGAGCACTGAAGCTTTCTTT	CASSWDRGSTEAFF
TRBV30	NA	TRBJ2-2	TRBD1	TGTGCCTGGAGCTCTGGGACAGGGTTAGCCGGGGAGCTGTTTTTT	CAWSSGTGLAGELFF
TRBV29-1	NA	TRBJ1-1	NA	TGCAGCGCTGGGGAGGAGTACACTGAAGCTTTCTTT	CSAGEEYTEAFF
TRBV6-2/TRBV6-3	NA	TRBJ1-1	TRBD1	TGTGCCAGCAGTACAGGGGGGACTGAAGCTTTCTTT	CASSTGGTEAFF
TRBV7-6	NA	TRBJ2-6	TRBD1	TGTGCCAGCAGCTTAGGTGGGGGCAGGGGGTCCCCTGGGGCCAACGTCCTGACTTTC	CASSLGGGRGSPGANVLTF
TRBV11-2	NA	TRBJ2-2	NA	TGTGCCAGCAGCTCCTCGGGTGGGACCGGGGAGCTGTTTTTT	CASSSSGGTGELFF
TRBV2	few	TRBJ2-3	NA	TGTGCCATGAGGAGGGAACGCACAGATACGCAGTATTTT	CAMRRERTDTQYF
TRBV19	NA	TRBJ1-6	TRBD1	TGTGCCAGTAAACCGGGACAGGGTCCCTCACCCCTCCACTTT	CASKPGQGPSPLHF
TRBV5-6	NA	TRBJ1-2	NA	TGTGCCAGCAGCAGGAAGTCGGGAGACACCTTC	CASSRKSGDTF
TRBV5-1	NA	TRBJ1-1	TRBD1	TGCGCCAGCAGCTATGGACAGGCCCCTGAGGCTTTCTTT	CASSYGQAPEAFF
TRBV28	NA	TRBJ2-2	TRBD2	TGTGCCAGCAGGCCGACTAGCGGGAGTCGGTACACCGGGGAGCTGTTTTTT	CASRPTSGSRYTGELFF
TRBV5-1	NA	TRBJ2-5	TRBD2	TGCGCCAGCAGCCCCGGGGGGGTTGAGACCCAGTACTTC	CASSPGGVETQYF
TRBV5-4	once	TRBJ1-1	NA	TGTGCCAGCAGCTCCACGGGGACTGAAGCTTTCTTT	CASSSTGTEAFF
TRBV7-9	NA	TRBJ1-1	TRBD1	TGTGCCAGCAGCGGTTGGGACAGAACTGAAGCTTTCTTT	CASSGWDRTEAFF
TRBV28	NA	TRBJ2-3	TRBD1	TGTGCCAGCAGTTCTTTACCGGGACAGGGTGCAGATACGCAGTATTTT	CASSSLPGQGADTQYF
TRBV7-9	NA	TRBJ1-1	TRBD1	TGTGCCAGCAGCTCGACAGGGGCGGGCACTGAAGCTTTCTTT	CASSSTGAGTEAFF
TRBV29-1	once	TRBJ2-2	TRBD1	TGCAGCGTTGGGGGACAGGGGTACACCGGGGAGCTGTTTTTT	CSVGGQGYTGELFF
TRBV27	NA	TRBJ1-5	NA	TGTGCCAGCAGTCCACTCGGGGGGGGGAATCAGCCCCAGCATTTT	CASSPLGGGNQPQHF
TRBV12-3/TRBV12-4	NA	TRBJ1-2	NA	TGTGCCAGCAGTTTAGTAATTGGCTACACCTTC	CASSLVIGYTF
TRBV28	few	TRBJ1-2	NA	TGTGCCAGCAGCCATTTTGAAGGTGCGGGGTCAGTGGTTTTC	CASSHFEGAGSVVF
TRBV2	NA	TRBJ2-3	TRBD1	TGTGCCAGCAGTGTGGACAGGGGTGCAGATACGCAGTATTTT	CASSVDRGADTQYF
TRBV5-1	once	TRBJ2-2	TRBD2	TGCGCCAGCAGCTTTTCGGGAGGAACCGGGGAGCTGTTTTTT	CASSFSGGTGELFF
TRBV14	NA	TRBJ1-1	NA	TGTGCCAGCAGCCATGGCGGTTTAGCTTTCTTT	CASSHGGLAFF
TRBV11-3	NA	TRBJ2-1	NA	TGTGCCAGCAGCAGTTTTGGGGGAGGCTCCTACAATGAGCAGTTCTTC	CASSSFGGGSYNEQFF
TRBV10-3	NA	TRBJ2-2	NA	TGTGCCATCAGTGACTCAGTCAAGAACACCGGGGAGCTGTTTTTT	CAISDSVKNTGELFF
TRBV2	once	TRBJ1-3	NA	TGTGCCAGCAGGAAACAGGCAACGCTCTCTGGAAACACCATATATTTT	CASRKQATLSGNTIYF
TRBV2	NA	TRBJ1-6	NA	TGTGCCAGCAGCGTTTCGACAGCCCCAAATTCACCCCTCCACTTT	CASSVSTAPNSPLHF
TRBV2	NA	TRBJ1-2	NA	TGTGCCAGCAGCCTGAACTATGGCTACACCTTC	CASSLNYGYTF
TRBV28	NA	TRBJ1-1	NA	TGTGCCAGCAGGGGTGAGGGGGTAGGAGAGGACACTGAAGCTTTCTTT	CASRGEGVGEDTEAFF
TRBV10-1	NA	TRBJ1-1	NA	TGCGCCAGCAGTGAGACTCCGAACTGGAACACTGAAGCTTTCTTT	CASSETPNWNTEAFF
TRBV28	NA	TRBJ2-7	NA	TGTGCCAGCAGTTCGACAGGCAGGGGCGAGCAGTACTTC	CASSSTGRGEQYF
TRBV7-9	NA	TRBJ2-3	TRBD2	TGTGCCAGCAGCTCTCGGGGGGGACTTTCATTATTACCAGATACGCAGTATTTT	CASSSRGGLSLLPDTQYF
TRBV5-1	NA	TRBJ1-2	TRBD1	TGCGCCAGCAGCAGGGACAGATCATATGGCTACACCTTC	CASSRDRSYGYTF